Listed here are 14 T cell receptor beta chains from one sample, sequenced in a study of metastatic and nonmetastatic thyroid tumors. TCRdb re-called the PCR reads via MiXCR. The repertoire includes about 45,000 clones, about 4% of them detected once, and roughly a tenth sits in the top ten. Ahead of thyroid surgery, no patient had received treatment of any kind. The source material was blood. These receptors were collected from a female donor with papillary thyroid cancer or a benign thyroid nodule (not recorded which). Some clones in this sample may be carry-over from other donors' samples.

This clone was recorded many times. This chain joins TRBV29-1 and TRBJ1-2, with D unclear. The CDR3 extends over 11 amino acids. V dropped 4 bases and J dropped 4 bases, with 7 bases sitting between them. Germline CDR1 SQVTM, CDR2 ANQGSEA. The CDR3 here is CSVVWGYGYTF. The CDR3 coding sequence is TGCAGCGTTGTGTGGGGCTATGGCTACACCTTC.

CDR3 amino acids: CASSPRPTGQSYYEQYF. CDR3 DNA sequence: TGTGCCAGCTCACCCCGTCCCACCGGACAGAGCTACTACGAGCAGTACTTC. The chain carries TRBV18 and TRBJ2-7, with D possibly being TRBD1 (6 bases). This CDR3 comprises 17 residues. Germline V CDR1 and CDR2: KGHSH, LQKENI. The ends were cut back, 3 bases at V and 3 bases at J, with 21 bases in the middle. The full variable domain, completed using reference TRBV18 and TRBJ2-7, is NAGVMQNPRHLVRRRGQEARLRCSPMKGHSHVYWYRQLPEEGLKFMVYLQKENIIDESGMPKERFSAEFPKEGPSILRIQQVVRGDSAAYFCASSPRPTGQSYYEQYFGPGTRLTVT.

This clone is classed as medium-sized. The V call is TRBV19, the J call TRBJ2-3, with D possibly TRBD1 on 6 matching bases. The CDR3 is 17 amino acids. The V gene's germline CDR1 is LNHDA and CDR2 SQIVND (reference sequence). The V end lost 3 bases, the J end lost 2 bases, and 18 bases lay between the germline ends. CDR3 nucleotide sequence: TGTGCCAGTAGTATGGGACGGCAGGGGACCCCCACAGATACGCAGTATTTT. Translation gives CASSMGRQGTPTDTQYF. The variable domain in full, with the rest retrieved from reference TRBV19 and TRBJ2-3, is DGGITQSPKYLFRKEGQNVTLSCEQNLNHDAMYWYRQDPGQGLRLIYYSQIVNDFQKGDIAEGYSVSREKKESFPLTVTSAQKNPTAFYLCASSMGRQGTPTDTQYFGPGTRLTVL.

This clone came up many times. CDR3 residues: CATSDSAAYGYTF. The CDR3 region has the DNA TGTGCCACCAGTGATTCGGCAGCCTATGGCTACACCTTC. V and J are TRBV24-1 and TRBJ1-2, with unresolved D. The V and J ends lost 2 bases and 4 bases respectively, with 7 bases between them. CDR3 length: 13 residues. The germline CDR1 and CDR2 sequences are KGHDR and SFDVKD.

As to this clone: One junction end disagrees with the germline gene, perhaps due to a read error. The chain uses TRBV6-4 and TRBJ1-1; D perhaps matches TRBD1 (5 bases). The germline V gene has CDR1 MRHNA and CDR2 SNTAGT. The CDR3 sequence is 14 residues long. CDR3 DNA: TGTGCCAGCACACCGGGACCCGCGAACAATGAAGCTTTCTTT. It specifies CASTPGPANNEAFF.

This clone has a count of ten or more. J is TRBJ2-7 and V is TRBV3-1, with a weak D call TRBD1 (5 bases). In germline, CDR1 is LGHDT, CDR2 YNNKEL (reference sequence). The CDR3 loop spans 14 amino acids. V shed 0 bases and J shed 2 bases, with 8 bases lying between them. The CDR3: CASSQDMTAYEQYF. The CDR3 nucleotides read TGTGCCAGCAGCCAAGATATGACAGCCTACGAGCAGTACTTC.

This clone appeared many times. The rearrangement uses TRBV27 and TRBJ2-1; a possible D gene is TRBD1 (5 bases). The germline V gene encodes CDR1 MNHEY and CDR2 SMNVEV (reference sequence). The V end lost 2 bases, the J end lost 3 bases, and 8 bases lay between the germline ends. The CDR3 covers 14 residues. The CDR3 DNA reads TGTGCCAGCAGTTTACAAGGGGACTACAATGAGCAGTTCTTC. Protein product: CASSLQGDYNEQFF.

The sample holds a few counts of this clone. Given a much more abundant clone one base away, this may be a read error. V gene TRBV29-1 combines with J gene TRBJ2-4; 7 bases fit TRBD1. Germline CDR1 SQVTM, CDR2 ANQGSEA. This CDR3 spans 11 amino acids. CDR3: CRVTTGAAQYF. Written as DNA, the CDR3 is TGCAGAGTCACCACAGGGGCGGCTCAGTACTTC. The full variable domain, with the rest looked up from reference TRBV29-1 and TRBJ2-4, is SAVISQKPSRDICQRGTSLTIQCQVDSQVTMMFWYRQQPGQSLTLIATANQGSEATYESGFVIDKFPISRPNLTFSTLTVSNMSPEDSSIYLCRVTTGAAQYFGAGTRLSVL.

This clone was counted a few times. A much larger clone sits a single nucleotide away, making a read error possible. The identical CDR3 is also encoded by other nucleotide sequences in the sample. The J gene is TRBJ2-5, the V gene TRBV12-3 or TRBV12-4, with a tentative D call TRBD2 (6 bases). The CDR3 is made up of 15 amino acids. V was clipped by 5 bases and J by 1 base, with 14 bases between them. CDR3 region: CASSPNDGGQETQYF. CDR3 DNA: TGTGCCAGCAGTCCGAATGACGGGGGCCAAGAGACCCAGTACTTC.

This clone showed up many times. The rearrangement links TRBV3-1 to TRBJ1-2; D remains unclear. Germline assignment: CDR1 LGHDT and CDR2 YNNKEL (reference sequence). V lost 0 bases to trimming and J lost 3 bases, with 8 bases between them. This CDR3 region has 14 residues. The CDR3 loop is CASSQDEGYYGYTF. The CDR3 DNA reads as TGTGCCAGCAGCCAAGATGAGGGTTACTATGGCTACACCTTC.

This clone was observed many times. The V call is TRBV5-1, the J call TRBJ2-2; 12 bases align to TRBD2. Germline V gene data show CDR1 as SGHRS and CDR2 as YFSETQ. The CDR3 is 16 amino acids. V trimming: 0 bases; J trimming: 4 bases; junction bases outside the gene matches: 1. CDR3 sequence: CASSLASGRGTGELFF. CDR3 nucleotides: TGCGCCAGCAGCTTGGCTAGCGGGAGGGGCACCGGGGAGCTGTTTTTT.

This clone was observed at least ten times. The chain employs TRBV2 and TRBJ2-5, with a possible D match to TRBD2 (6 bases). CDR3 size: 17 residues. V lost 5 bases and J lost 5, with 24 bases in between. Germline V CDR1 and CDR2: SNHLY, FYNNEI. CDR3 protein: CASSYTYHGSREETQYF. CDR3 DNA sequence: TGTGCCAGCAGTTACACCTACCACGGGAGTAGAGAGGAGACCCAGTACTTC.

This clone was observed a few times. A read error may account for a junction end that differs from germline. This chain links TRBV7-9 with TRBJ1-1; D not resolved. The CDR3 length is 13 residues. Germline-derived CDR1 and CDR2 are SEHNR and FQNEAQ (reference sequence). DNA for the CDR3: TGTGCCGGCAGCAGTCAGGAAAACACTGAAGCTTTCTTT. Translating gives CAGSSQENTEAFF. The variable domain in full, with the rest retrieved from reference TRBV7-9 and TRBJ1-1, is DTGVSQNPRHKITKRGQNVTFRCDPISEHNRLYWYRQTLGQGPEFLTYFQNEAQLEKSRLLSDRFSAERPKGSFSTLEIQRTEQGDSAMYLCAGSSQENTEAFFGQGTRLTVV.

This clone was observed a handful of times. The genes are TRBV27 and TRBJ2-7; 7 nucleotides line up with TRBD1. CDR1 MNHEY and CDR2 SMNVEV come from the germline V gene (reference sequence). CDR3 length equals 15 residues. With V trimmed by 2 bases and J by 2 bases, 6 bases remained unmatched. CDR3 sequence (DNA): TGTGCCAGCAGTTTAAGTTGGGACAGAACCTACGAGCAGTACTTC. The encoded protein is CASSLSWDRTYEQYF.